This T cell receptor (beta chain) came from a study of OX40 agonist ivuxolimab in advanced cancers. Study details: The drug used for patients, ivuxolimab, was an agonistic anti-OX40 (CD134) antibody. Overall study results and limits: In CD8+ T cells, expanded clones were on average more numerous than in CD4+.

The CDR3 contains 15 residues. V dropped 5 bases and J dropped 2 bases, with 16 bases sitting between them. CDR1 LNHDA and CDR2 SQIVND come from the germline V gene (reference sequence). The protocol was immunoSEQ multiplex PCR, while the TCRdb copy is restricted to in-frame clones and leaves out a portion. This table has about 58,000 clones, 70% to 90% appearing once. Worth noting for this clone: What it recognizes is unknown.

Here the sequenced sample was CD4+ or CD8+ T cells sorted from blood, taken in a trial of the OX40 agonist ivuxolimab. This TCR was sampled from an adult with an advanced solid tumor such as melanoma, head and neck, liver or kidney cancer. The chain employs TRBV19 and TRBJ2-7; D may be TRBD2 (6 bases). The CDR3 reads CASSSTRTGTYEQYF. CDR3 in DNA: TGTGCCAGTAGTTCGACTAGGACGGGGACCTACGAGCAGTACTTC.